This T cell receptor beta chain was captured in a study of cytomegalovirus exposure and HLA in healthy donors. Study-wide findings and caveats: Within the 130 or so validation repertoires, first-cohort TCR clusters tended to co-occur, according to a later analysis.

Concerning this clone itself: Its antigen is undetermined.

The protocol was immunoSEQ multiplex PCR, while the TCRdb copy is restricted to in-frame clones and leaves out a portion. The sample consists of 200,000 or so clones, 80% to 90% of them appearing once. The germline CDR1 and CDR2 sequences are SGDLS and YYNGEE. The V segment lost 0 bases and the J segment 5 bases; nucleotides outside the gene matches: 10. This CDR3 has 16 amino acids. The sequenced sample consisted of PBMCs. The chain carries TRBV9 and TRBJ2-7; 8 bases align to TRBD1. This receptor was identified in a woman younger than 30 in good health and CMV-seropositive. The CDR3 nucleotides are TGTGCCAGCAGCGTAGATTCCGGACAGGGTTTCAACGAGCAGTACTTC. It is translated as CASSVDSGQGFNEQYF.